A selection of T cell receptor beta chains follows, all from one sample in a study of blood T cell repertoires in COVID-19. Sequenced by immunoSEQ multiplex PCR; TCRdb stores in-frame clones only, minus some. This table holds under 400,000 clones, about 87% found once. Material: peripheral blood. These receptors were obtained from a woman aged 30 to 39 with COVID-19, enrolled during active disease. Each CDR3 is given with its conserved first and last residue. D genes are given only for firm matches. Rows give clone size only sometimes, using once, few, many, or a class for an expanded clone.

TRBV5-6	few	TRBJ1-1	NA	TGTGCCAGCAGCTTAACCGGGGGTTTACCGAACACTGAAGCTTTCTTT	CASSLTGGLPNTEAFF
TRBV5-4	NA	TRBJ2-5	NA	TGTGCCAGCAGCCGACGATATGGGGAAGGGAGGGAGACCCAGTACTTC	CASSRRYGEGRETQYF
TRBV7-2	once	TRBJ1-3	TRBD1	TGTGCCAGCAGCTTGGGACAGGGGCGTGGAAACACCATATATTTT	CASSLGQGRGNTIYF
TRBV29-1	NA	TRBJ1-1	TRBD1	TGCAGCGTTCTGACAGGGGAAGGTTTAGCTGTAGCTTTCTTT	CSVLTGEGLAVAFF
TRBV6-2/TRBV6-3	NA	TRBJ2-7	NA	TGTGCCAGCAGCCCCCCGTTTGTGGGGGCCGAGCAGTACTTC	CASSPPFVGAEQYF
TRBV29-1	NA	TRBJ1-6	TRBD1	TGCAGCGTTGCAATTTCAACAGGGGCCCTCCACTTT	CSVAISTGALHF
TRBV27	NA	TRBJ1-1	TRBD1	TGTGCCAGCAGTAGGACAGGCACTGAAGCTTTCTTT	CASSRTGTEAFF
TRBV11-1	NA	TRBJ2-2	TRBD1	TGTGCCAGCAGCTCGGGACAGGGAGGCGCCGGGGAGCTGTTTTTT	CASSSGQGGAGELFF
TRBV10-3	few	TRBJ1-1	TRBD1	TGTGCTACAACCCTAACAGGGGGCACTGAAGCTTTCTTT	CATTLTGGTEAFF
TRBV19	NA	TRBJ2-1	NA	TGTGCCAGTAGTCTCAAGACAGACTTCGTAGGCAATGAGCAGTTCTTC	CASSLKTDFVGNEQFF
TRBV6-2/TRBV6-3	NA	TRBJ1-2	NA	TGTGCCAGCAGTCCGTACCGGGACACTAACTATGGCTACACCTTC	CASSPYRDTNYGYTF
TRBV5-6	NA	TRBJ1-6	NA	TGTGCCAGCAGCTTCGGCGGAAGCTCCTATAATTCACCCCTCCACTTT	CASSFGGSSYNSPLHF
TRBV9	once	TRBJ1-6	NA	TGTGCCAGCAGCGTAGGAGGGCAACCCCTCCACTTT	CASSVGGQPLHF
TRBV2	NA	TRBJ1-1	NA	TGTGCCACCGGACAGTTGAACACTGAAGCTTTCTTT	CATGQLNTEAFF
TRBV3-1/TRBV3-2	once	TRBJ1-1	TRBD1	TGTGCCAGCAGCCGACAGGGACTGAACACTGAAGCTTTCTTT	CASSRQGLNTEAFF
TRBV7-2	NA	TRBJ2-3	TRBD2	TGTGCCAGCAGCTTGGGACTAGCGGGGCGGGATACGCAGTATTTT	CASSLGLAGRDTQYF
TRBV23-1	NA	TRBJ2-7	NA	TGCGCCAGCAGTCAAAAGGGTATGGGGGGCTACGAGCAGTACTTC	CASSQKGMGGYEQYF
TRBV11-2	NA	TRBJ2-1	NA	TGTGCCAGCAGCCTCAATCTAGTCAATGAGCAGTTCTTC	CASSLNLVNEQFF
TRBV5-1	NA	TRBJ2-3	NA	TGCGCCAGCAGACGAGGGGGGGCATCCACAGATACGCAGTATTTT	CASRRGGASTDTQYF
TRBV5-1	NA	TRBJ1-4	TRBD1	TGCGCCAGCAGTACATCAGGGGGCGCGGAAAAACTGTTTTTT	CASSTSGGAEKLFF
TRBV4-1	NA	TRBJ2-1	TRBD1	TGCGCCAGCAGCATTGGCCGGGACAGGTTCTACAATGAGCAGTTCTTC	CASSIGRDRFYNEQFF
TRBV19	NA	TRBJ1-1	NA	TGTGCCAGTACCCCCCGGACAGCCTTTCACATGAACACTGAAGCTTTCTTT	CASTPRTAFHMNTEAFF